The 5 T cell receptor beta chains presented below share a single source sample, sequenced in a study of spatial heterogeneity in lung cancer. Time point noted: sample taken at primary tumor resection. TCRdb re-derived calls from the 5' RACE reads in MiXCR, one entry per CDR3 protein. Of fewer than 20,000 distinct CDR3 sequences in the sample, approximately 6.5% were seen once. These receptors have no known antigen. General observations from the study: The number of expanded tumor alpha and beta chains correlated with mutation number.

This specimen consisted of lung tumor tissue, obtained at surgery. The receptors stem from a female donor with early-stage non-small cell lung cancer.

Ten or more counts support this clonotype. For a library built for alpha chains, this beta chain is a stray read; little rests on its size. CDR3: CASSIGTGFRGELFF. In DNA form, the CDR3 reads TGTGCCAGTAGTATAGGTACAGGGTTCCGCGGGGAGCTGTTTTTT. The genes are TRBV19 and TRBJ2-2, with D possibly matching TRBD1 (6 bases). V was cut by 1 base and J by 7 bases, with 13 bases left in between. In germline, CDR1 is LNHDA, CDR2 SQIVND (reference sequence). The CDR3 contains 15 residues.

This clonotype was seen repeatedly, ten times or more. As an off-target read in a library built for alpha chains, this beta chain has a frequency of little significance. J is TRBJ2-5 and V is TRBV28, with D unclear. Germline assignment: CDR1 MDHEN and CDR2 SYDVKM. Trimming took 2 bases from V and 5 from J, leaving 12 bases between them. This CDR3 spans 14 amino acids. The CDR3 loop is CASSLPIQTETQYF. In DNA, the CDR3 is TGTGCCAGCAGTTTACCGATCCAAACGGAGACCCAGTACTTC. The whole variable domain, filled in from reference TRBV28 and TRBJ2-5, reads DVKVTQSSRYLVKRTGEKVFLECVQDMDHENMFWYRQDPGLGLRLIYFSYDVKMKEKGDIPEGYSVSREKKERFSLILESASTNQTSMYLCASSLPIQTETQYFGPGTRLLVL.

In its sample, this clonotype is medium-sized. For a library built for alpha chains, this beta chain is a stray read; little rests on its size. V and J are TRBV5-1 and TRBJ2-3, with 7 positions matching TRBD1. The CDR3 length is 12 residues. The V gene end was trimmed by 4 bases and the J gene end by 4 bases; junction bases not matched to a gene: 0. The germline CDR1 and CDR2 sequences are SGHRS and YFSETQ. CDR3 DNA sequence: TGCGCCAGCAGCACAGGGGCAGATACGCAGTATTTT. Translating gives CASSTGADTQYF.

This clonotype was recorded at least ten times. Since the library was made to target alpha chains, this beta chain is a stray read and its abundance is not meaningful. This sequence joins TRBV5-1 and TRBJ2-2; 8 nucleotides align to TRBD1. Unmatched junction bases numbered 6, after V lost 4 bases and J lost 1 base. The germline CDR1 and CDR2 sequences are SGHRS and YFSETQ. The CDR3 sequence is 16 residues long. As DNA, the CDR3 is TGCGCCAGCAGCCACAGGACAGGGAAGAACACCGGGGAGCTGTTTTTT. Its translation: CASSHRTGKNTGELFF.

There are many counts of this clonotype. A library made for alpha chains picked up this beta chain off target, so its size means little. The chain has TRBV9 and TRBJ2-3; D may be TRBD2 (7 bases). The CDR3 sequence is 16 residues long. CDR1 is SGDLS, CDR2 YYNGEE, per germline. The V and J ends lost 4 bases and 6 bases respectively, with 21 bases between them. CDR3 bases: TGTGCCAGCAGCCCTTCTGGGGGGGGGCCTCCGGATACGCAGTATTTT. Protein product: CASSPSGGGPPDTQYF.